Presented here are 18 T cell receptor beta chains from one specimen sequenced in a study of blood T cell repertoires in COVID-19. Sequenced by immunoSEQ multiplex PCR; TCRdb stores in-frame clones only, minus some. The sample lists approximately 70,000 clones, roughly 90% occurring once. Sequences were obtained from peripheral blood. These receptors were obtained from a human donor in a cohort sampled during active COVID-19.

The chain carries TRBV27 and TRBJ2-2; D possibly corresponds to TRBD1 (6 bases). The CDR3 covers 15 residues. Germline V gene sequence: CDR1 MNHEY, CDR2 SMNVEV (reference sequence). With 4 bases removed from V and 6 bases from J, the gap between germline ends came to 15 bases. CDR3 residues: CASSSQGSRPGELFF. CDR3 sequence (DNA): TGTGCCAGCAGTTCACAGGGTAGCCGCCCCGGGGAGCTGTTTTTT.

The chain links TRBV19 to TRBJ2-1, with a possible D match to TRBD2 (6 bases). This CDR3 region has 14 residues. Germline V gene sequence: CDR1 LNHDA, CDR2 SQIVND (reference sequence). Deletions cut 7 bases from V and 3 bases from J, with 13 bases between. DNA for the CDR3: TGTGCCAGTAAGTCCGGGGGTAGCTACAATGAGCAGTTCTTC. Protein: CASKSGGSYNEQFF. Using reference TRBV19 and TRBJ2-1 for the parts outside the CDR3, the full variable domain is DGGITQSPKYLFRKEGQNVTLSCEQNLNHDAMYWYRQDPGQGLRLIYYSQIVNDFQKGDIAEGYSVSREKKESFPLTVTSAQKNPTAFYLCASKSGGSYNEQFFGPGTRLTVL.

The chain uses TRBV12-5 and TRBJ1-6; D ambiguous. V lost 1 base and J lost 0, with 10 bases in between. This CDR3 comprises 17 residues. The V gene's germline CDR1 is LGHNT and CDR2 FRNRAP. CDR3 sequence (DNA): TGTGCTAGTGGTTTGGCCGCACAACCCTCCTATAATTCACCCCTCCACTTT. Protein sequence: CASGLAAQPSYNSPLHF.

The genes are TRBV20-1 and TRBJ1-5, with no clear D. The germline gives CDR1 DFQATT, CDR2 SNEGSKA (reference sequence). V was trimmed by 3 bases and J by 3 bases, leaving 9 bases between them. The CDR3 consists of 13 residues. For the CDR3, the DNA is TGCAGTGCTAGTCGGTCCCTCAATCAGCCCCAGCATTTT. Protein: CSASRSLNQPQHF.

The chain employs TRBV5-1 and TRBJ2-1; 13 nucleotides line up with TRBD2. The CDR3 runs to 18 residues. J gave up 0 bases and V 4 bases, and 7 bases lay outside the gene matches. CDR1 and CDR2 (germline): SGHRS, YFSETQ. CDR3 bases: TGCGCCAGCAGCAAACGGACTAGCGGGGGACCCTCCTACAATGAGCAGTTCTTC. This gives the protein CASSKRTSGGPSYNEQFF. Full variable domain (outside the CDR3, taken from reference TRBV5-1 and TRBJ2-1): KAGVTQTPRYLIKTRGQQVTLSCSPISGHRSVSWYQQTPGQGLQFLFEYFSETQRNKGNFPGRFSGRQFSNSRSEMNVSTLELGDSALYLCASSKRTSGGPSYNEQFFGPGTRLTVL.

The chain uses TRBV5-5 and TRBJ2-2, with 7 nucleotides matching TRBD1. In germline, CDR1 is SGHKS, CDR2 YYEKEE (reference sequence). The CDR3 is 14 residues long. J gave up 3 bases and V 2 bases, and 1 base lay outside the gene matches. The CDR3 spells CASSFGTDTGELFF. CDR3 nucleotides: TGTGCCAGCAGCTTTGGGACAGACACCGGGGAGCTGTTTTTT.

V is TRBV19 and J is TRBJ1-6; TRBD1 is a possible D gene (6 bases). The CDR3 is 15 residues long. CDR1 is LNHDA, CDR2 SQIVND, per germline (reference sequence). V lost 5 bases and J lost 6, with 14 bases in between. The chain's CDR3 is CASSPDRLTNSPLHF. In DNA form, the CDR3 reads TGTGCCAGTAGTCCTGACAGGTTAACTAATTCACCCCTCCACTTT. Full variable domain (outside the CDR3, taken from reference TRBV19 and TRBJ1-6): DGGITQSPKYLFRKEGQNVTLSCEQNLNHDAMYWYRQDPGQGLRLIYYSQIVNDFQKGDIAEGYSVSREKKESFPLTVTSAQKNPTAFYLCASSPDRLTNSPLHFGNGTRLTVT.

The chain carries TRBV7-3 and TRBJ2-3; 12 bases are shared with TRBD2. The germline V gene encodes CDR1 SGHTA and CDR2 FQGTGA. This CDR3 is built from 17 residues. J was trimmed by 0 bases and V by 4 bases; bases with no gene match: 5. CDR3 in amino acids: CASSSLGTSGSTDTQYF. CDR3 coding DNA: TGTGCCAGCAGCTCCTTAGGGACTAGCGGGAGCACAGATACGCAGTATTTT.

V gene TRBV28 combines with J gene TRBJ1-1; D possibly corresponds to TRBD1 (5 bases). CDR1 is MDHEN and CDR2 is SYDVKM in the germline V gene. This CDR3 contains 14 residues. The V gene lost 7 bases and the J gene lost 5 bases, with 17 bases spanning the gap. This CDR3 reads CASTFSGSGTEAFF. In nucleotides, the CDR3 is TGTGCCAGCACCTTTTCGGGTTCAGGGACTGAAGCTTTCTTT.

The sample holds one count of this clone. The chain links TRBV6-4 to TRBJ1-5; D may be TRBD1 (5 bases). V lost 9 bases and J lost 0, with 21 bases in between. This CDR3 region has 17 residues. Germline-derived CDR1 and CDR2 are MRHNA and SNTAGT. CDR3 nucleotides: TGTGCCAGTTCAGGGCCAGACCCCGAATATAGCAATCAGCCCCAGCATTTT. Its protein is CASSGPDPEYSNQPQHF.

This sequence joins TRBV7-8 and TRBJ2-5; 10 nucleotides line up with TRBD2. The CDR3 totals 15 residues. With 4 bases clipped from V and 4 bases from J, the junction kept 6 bases outside the gene matches. Per the germline V gene, CDR1 is SGHVS and CDR2 is FQNEAQ. The CDR3 reads CASSSLAGVGETQYF. In DNA, the CDR3 is TGTGCCAGCAGCTCCCTAGCGGGAGTGGGAGAGACCCAGTACTTC.

The chain uses TRBV27 and TRBJ2-6; no clear D. The V gene lost 4 bases and the J gene lost 3 bases, with 10 bases spanning the gap. CDR1 is MNHEY and CDR2 is SMNVEV in the germline V gene (reference sequence). The CDR3 has 15 residues. The CDR3 is CASSYTVFGANVLTF. In DNA form, the CDR3 reads TGTGCCAGCAGTTATACGGTCTTTGGGGCCAACGTCCTGACTTTC.

By share of the sample, this clone is medium-sized. The chain uses TRBV27 and TRBJ2-3; 8 bases are shared with TRBD2. V lost 5 bases to trimming and J lost 2 bases; unmatched junction nucleotides: 18. Per the germline V gene, CDR1 is MNHEY and CDR2 is SMNVEV (reference sequence). The length of the CDR3 is 19 residues. The CDR3 DNA sequence: TGTGCCAGCAGTCTGGGCTGGCGGCTAGCGGGTTATCTCACAGATACGCAGTATTTT. Its protein product is CASSLGWRLAGYLTDTQYF.

The chain links TRBV7-6 to TRBJ1-2, with D maybe TRBD1 (5 bases). There are 15 residues in the CDR3. V was clipped by 5 bases and J by 6 bases, with 19 bases between them. CDR1 is SGHVS, CDR2 FNYEAQ, per germline. In DNA form, the CDR3 reads TGTGCCAGCAGCCCTGGGGTCGGGGGAGGACATGGCTACACCTTC. Encoded protein: CASSPGVGGGHGYTF.

This chain connects TRBV7-8 to TRBJ1-2; a weak D match, TRBD1 (5 bases). The CDR3 covers 16 residues. V was cut by 5 bases and J by 8 bases, with 24 bases left in between. The germline gives CDR1 SGHVS, CDR2 FQNEAQ. In DNA, the CDR3 is TGTGCCAGCAGCGCGAGAAAAGACCCCCTAAGGGGCGGCTACACCTTC. This sequence encodes CASSARKDPLRGGYTF.

The chain carries TRBV27 and TRBJ2-7; 7 bases map to TRBD2. The germline gives CDR1 MNHEY, CDR2 SMNVEV (reference sequence). CDR3 size: 13 residues. Unmatched junction bases numbered 1, after V lost 3 bases and J lost 2 bases. The CDR3: CASSFRGAYEQYF. The DNA of the CDR3 is TGTGCCAGCAGTTTTCGGGGGGCCTACGAGCAGTACTTC.

This clone was seen only a few times. This sequence joins TRBV27 and TRBJ1-1; D is uncertain. From germline, CDR1 is MNHEY and CDR2 SMNVEV (reference sequence). This CDR3 has 13 residues. V lost 3 bases and J lost 1, with 6 bases in between. CDR3 region: CASSFDKNTEAFF. The CDR3 DNA sequence: TGTGCCAGCAGTTTCGACAAGAACACTGAAGCTTTCTTT.

The V and J genes are TRBV10-3 and TRBJ2-2; 9 nucleotides line up with TRBD2. This CDR3 is built from 14 residues. Germline V CDR1 and CDR2: ENHRY, SYGVKD. V was clipped by 8 bases and J by 7 bases; unmatched bases: 8. CDR3: CAIAAGGSIGELFF. The CDR3, as DNA: TGTGCCATCGCCGCGGGGGGGTCAATCGGGGAGCTGTTTTTT.